This T cell receptor (beta chain) was identified in a study of blood T cell repertoires in COVID-19. For the study at large: Sources were T cells, B-cell-depleted T cells, or PBMCs; the material itself was cDNA or gDNA.

Here immunoSEQ multiplex PCR was the method, and the copy in TCRdb shows in-frame clones only, minus some. Altogether some 80,000 clones are present, roughly 90% being singletons, with the ten largest covering about 2.4%. The sequence came from a human donor in a cohort sampled during active COVID-19. Sequencing input: peripheral blood.

Written as DNA, the CDR3 is TGTGCCAGCAGCCCGGGACTAGCGGGAGTCGGGACCCAGTACTTC. Translating it yields CASSPGLAGVGTQYF. The V call is TRBV7-2, the J call TRBJ2-5; 14 nucleotides align to TRBD2. The CDR3 loop spans 15 amino acids. The V segment lost 5 bases and the J segment 7 bases; nucleotides outside the gene matches: 6. Germline assignment: CDR1 SGHTA and CDR2 FQGNSA. The full variable domain, rest sourced from reference TRBV7-2 and TRBJ2-5, is GAGVSQSPSNKVTEKGKDVELRCDPISGHTALYWYRQSLGQGLEFLIYFQGNSAPDKSGLPSDRFSAERTGGSVSTLTIQRTQQEDSAVYLCASSPGLAGVGTQYFGPGTRLLVL.